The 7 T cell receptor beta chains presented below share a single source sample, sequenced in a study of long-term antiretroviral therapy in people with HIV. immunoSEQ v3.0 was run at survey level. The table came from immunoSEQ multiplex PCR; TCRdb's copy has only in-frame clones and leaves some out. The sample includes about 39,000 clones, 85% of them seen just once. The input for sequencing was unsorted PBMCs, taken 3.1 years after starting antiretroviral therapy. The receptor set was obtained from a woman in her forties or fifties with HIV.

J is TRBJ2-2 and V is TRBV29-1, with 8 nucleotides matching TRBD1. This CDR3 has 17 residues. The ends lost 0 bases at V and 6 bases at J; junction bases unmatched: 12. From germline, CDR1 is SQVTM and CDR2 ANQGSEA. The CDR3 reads CSVEDLGGQGPSGELFF. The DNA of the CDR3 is TGCAGCGTTGAAGATCTTGGAGGACAGGGACCATCCGGGGAGCTGTTTTTT.

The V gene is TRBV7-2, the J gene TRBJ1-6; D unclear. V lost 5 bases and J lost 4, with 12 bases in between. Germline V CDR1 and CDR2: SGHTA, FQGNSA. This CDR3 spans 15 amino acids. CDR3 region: CASSARTAYNSPLHF. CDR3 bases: TGTGCCAGCAGCGCGCGAACAGCATATAATTCACCCCTCCACTTT.

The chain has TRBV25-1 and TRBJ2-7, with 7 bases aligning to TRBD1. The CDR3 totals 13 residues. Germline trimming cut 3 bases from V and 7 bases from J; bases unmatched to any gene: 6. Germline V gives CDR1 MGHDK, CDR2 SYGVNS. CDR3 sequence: CASSEYTGVEQYF. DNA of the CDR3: TGTGCCAGCAGTGAGTATACAGGGGTTGAGCAGTACTTC.

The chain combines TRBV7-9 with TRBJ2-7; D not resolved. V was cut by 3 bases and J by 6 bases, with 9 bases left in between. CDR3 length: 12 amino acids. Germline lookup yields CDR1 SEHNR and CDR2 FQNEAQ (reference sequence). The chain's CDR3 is CASSFEVSEQYF. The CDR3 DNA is TGTGCCAGCAGCTTTGAGGTATCCGAGCAGTACTTC.

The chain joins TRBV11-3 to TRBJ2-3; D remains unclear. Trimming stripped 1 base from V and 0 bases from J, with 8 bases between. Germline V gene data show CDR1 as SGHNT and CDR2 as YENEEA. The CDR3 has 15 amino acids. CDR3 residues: CASSLGIESTDTQYF. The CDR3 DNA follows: TGTGCCAGCAGCTTAGGTATCGAGAGCACAGATACGCAGTATTTT.

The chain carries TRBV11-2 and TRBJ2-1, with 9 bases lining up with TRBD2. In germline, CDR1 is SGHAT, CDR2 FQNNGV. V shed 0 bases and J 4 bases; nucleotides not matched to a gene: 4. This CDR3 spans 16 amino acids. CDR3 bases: TGTGCCAGCAGCTTAGAAGGACTAGCGAGTTACAATGAGCAGTTCTTC. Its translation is CASSLEGLASYNEQFF.

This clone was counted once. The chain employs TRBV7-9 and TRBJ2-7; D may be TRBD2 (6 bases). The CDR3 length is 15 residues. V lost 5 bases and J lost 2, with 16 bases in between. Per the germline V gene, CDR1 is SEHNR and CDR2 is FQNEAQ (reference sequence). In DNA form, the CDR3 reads TGTGCCAGCAGCCCTCCTTTTGGGGAGGCCTACGAGCAGTACTTC. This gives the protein CASSPPFGEAYEQYF. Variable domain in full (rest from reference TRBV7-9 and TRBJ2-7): DTGVSQNPRHKITKRGQNVTFRCDPISEHNRLYWYRQTLGQGPEFLTYFQNEAQLEKSRLLSDRFSAERPKGSFSTLEIQRTEQGDSAMYLCASSPPFGEAYEQYFGPGTRLTVT.